This passage covers 10 T cell receptor beta chains from one sample sequenced in a study of human T cells and chemical hapten exposure. TCRdb ran MiXCR on the RACE reads and lists one entry per CDR3 protein. Of about 84,000 distinct CDR3 sequences listed, 10% to 13% are singletons. Time point in this sample: patch test 3, about 24 weeks after DPC sensitization. The treatment here: therapeutic diphenylcyclopropenone sensitization with weekly scalp DPC. The sample in question was whole blood, obtained in connection with sensitization to the hapten diphenylcyclopropenone (DPC). The receptors were sampled from a woman aged 50 to 60 with alopecia areata. Some clones in this sample may be carry-over from other donors' samples.

This clonotype was picked up many times. The chain employs TRBV6-2 or TRBV6-3 and TRBJ2-1, with D possibly being TRBD2 (5 bases). CDR3 length: 15 amino acids. The germline V and J ends were trimmed by 4 bases and 10 bases, with 20 bases remaining between them. Germline CDR1 MNHEY, CDR2 SVGEGT. The CDR3 region is CASSSTGRSIWEQFF. CDR3 nucleotides: TGTGCCAGCAGTTCAACGGGAAGGAGTATTTGGGAGCAGTTCTTC.

This clonotype came up many times. The chain joins TRBV27 to TRBJ1-3; TRBD1 agrees at 9 bases. The length of the CDR3 is 15 residues. Trimming at V came to 4 bases and at J to 4 bases, leaving 5 bases not matched to a gene. Germline values: CDR1 MNHEY, CDR2 SMNVEV (reference sequence). CDR3 region: CASSSTGGAGNTIYF. Written as DNA, the CDR3 is TGTGCCAGCAGTTCCACAGGGGGCGCGGGAAACACCATATATTTT.

The V call is TRBV7-3, the J call TRBJ2-7; 8 bases fit TRBD1. This CDR3 has 15 amino acids. V trimming: 2 bases; J trimming: 1 base; junction bases outside the gene matches: 4. Germline CDR1 reads SGHTA; CDR2 reads FQGTGA. CDR3 bases: TGTGCCAGCAGCTTACGGACAGGGACTTCCTACGAGCAGTACTTC. Protein product: CASSLRTGTSYEQYF.

This clonotype has a count of ten or more. The CDR3 region is CASSQAVGQGQSYEQYF. The CDR3 region has the DNA TGTGCCAGCAGCCAAGCAGTGGGACAGGGCCAATCCTACGAGCAGTACTTC. The gene calls are TRBV4-2 and TRBJ2-7, with 9 bases identical to TRBD1. Germline trimming cut 1 base from V and 1 base from J; bases unmatched to any gene: 8. Germline V CDR1 and CDR2: LGHNA, YNFKEQ. The CDR3 sequence is 17 residues long.

This clonotype was counted many times. The chain links TRBV7-9 to TRBJ2-2; no firm D call. Germline CDR1 is SEHNR and CDR2 is FQNEAQ (reference sequence). With 3 bases removed from V and 3 bases from J, the gap between germline ends came to 5 bases. The CDR3 consists of 13 residues. The CDR3 sequence is CASSLWDTGELFF. The CDR3 nucleotides are TGTGCCAGCAGCTTGTGGGACACCGGGGAGCTGTTTTTT.

This clonotype has at least ten counts. CDR3 nucleotides: TGCAGTGCTAGAGGGGGGCAGGGCAATCAGCCCCAGCATTTT. This sequence encodes CSARGGQGNQPQHF. This rearrangement joins TRBV20-1 to TRBJ1-5, with D possibly being TRBD1 (6 bases). The CDR3 consists of 14 residues. CDR1 is DFQATT, CDR2 SNEGSKA, per germline (reference sequence). Trimming pared 1 base from V and 2 bases from J, leaving 9 bases between.

With regard to this clonotype: Its ends do not fully match the called genes, so a read error is possible. The genes are TRBV7-2 and TRBJ1-2, with D uncertain. The CDR3 is 14 residues long. Germline V gene sequence: CDR1 SGHTA, CDR2 FQGNSA. The CDR3 protein is CAGSSDPLGYGYTF. CDR3 in DNA: TGTGCCGGCAGCTCCGATCCCCTGGGGTATGGCTACACCTTC.

V gene TRBV7-9 combines with J gene TRBJ2-7; 12 bases are shared with TRBD2. V shed 5 bases and J 1 base; nucleotides not matched to a gene: 6. Germline V gene lookup returns CDR1 SEHNR and CDR2 FQNEAQ (reference sequence). The CDR3 loop spans 16 amino acids. The CDR3 sequence is CASSTSSGRGSYEQYF. CDR3 bases: TGTGCCAGCAGCACGTCTAGCGGGAGGGGGTCCTACGAGCAGTACTTC.

The sample holds many counts of this clonotype. CDR3 residues: CASSRPGPGQYF. Written as DNA, the CDR3 is TGTGCCAGCAGCCGTCCTGGCCCCGGGCAGTACTTC. The gene calls are TRBV7-2 and TRBJ2-7; D is uncertain. The CDR3 runs 12 residues. Trimming left V 5 bases short and J 9 bases short, with 14 bases between. CDR1 is SGHTA, CDR2 FQGNSA, per germline.

This clonotype was seen ten or more times. The V call is TRBV6-2 or TRBV6-3, the J call TRBJ2-1; 7 nucleotides agree with TRBD1. From germline, CDR1 is MNHEY and CDR2 SVGEGT. Losses at the gene ends were 6 bases for V and 3 bases for J; bases not matched to a gene: 8. This CDR3 region has 15 residues. The CDR3 loop is CASRKTGSNYNEQFF. Written as DNA, the CDR3 is TGTGCCAGCAGAAAGACAGGGAGTAACTACAATGAGCAGTTCTTC.